The 20 T cell receptor beta chains below come from one sample, sequenced in a study of spatial heterogeneity in lung cancer. A single record per CDR3 protein comes from TCRdb applying MiXCR to the 5' RACE reads. Here the sample spans around 120,000 distinct CDR3 sequences, 10% to 15% being singletons. Specified time point: blood at routine non-recurrence follow-up after resection. Researchers sequenced whole RNA taken from tumor, nontumor lung or frozen PBMC without sorting. The sequences come from PBMCs, collected at follow-up. Receptors originate from a male donor with early-stage non-small cell lung cancer.

This chain links TRBV6-5 with TRBJ2-7; D unclear. The CDR3 totals 11 residues. V shed 8 bases and J shed 4 bases, with 9 bases lying between them. Germline CDR1 is MNHEY and CDR2 is SVGAGI. The DNA of the CDR3 is TGTGCCAGCGCGCGTGGGTACGAGCAGTACTTC. Amino acids: CASARGYEQYF.

This clonotype appeared many times. The chain uses TRBV7-2 and TRBJ2-1; 8 bases are a match to TRBD1. The CDR3 contains 16 residues. From germline, CDR1 is SGHTA and CDR2 FQGNSA. The trim removed 2 bases at V and 3 bases at J, leaving 6 bases unmatched. This chain's CDR3 is CASSLTGGGIYNEQFF. DNA for the CDR3: TGTGCCAGCAGCTTAACAGGGGGTGGTATCTACAATGAGCAGTTCTTC.

This clonotype was seen more than once but under ten times. The chain carries TRBV9 and TRBJ2-1; 8 bases match TRBD2. Trimming at V came to 2 bases and at J to 3 bases, leaving 4 bases not matched to a gene. Germline V gene data show CDR1 as SGDLS and CDR2 as YYNGEE. The CDR3 is made up of 15 amino acids. This chain's CDR3 is CASSVRTSNYNEQFF. The CDR3, as DNA: TGTGCCAGCAGCGTCAGGACTAGCAACTACAATGAGCAGTTCTTC.

The table lists this clonotype with a few counts. The chain joins TRBV3-1 to TRBJ2-5; unclear D gene. The CDR3 has 16 residues. The V and J ends lost 5 bases and 0 bases respectively, with 16 bases between them. Germline CDR1 is LGHDT and CDR2 is YNNKEL (reference sequence). The CDR3 loop reads CASSKGIQPYQETQYF. Here the CDR3 DNA reads TGTGCCAGCAGCAAAGGTATACAGCCGTACCAAGAGACCCAGTACTTC.

This clonotype was counted at least ten times. The chain is built from TRBV4-2 and TRBJ2-7; the D gene is possibly TRBD2 (5 bases). V was shortened by 4 bases and J by 3 bases, with 10 bases between the two germline ends. Germline CDR1 LGHNA, CDR2 YNFKEQ. The CDR3 is 13 amino acids. The DNA for the CDR3 is TGTGCCAGCAGCCGTCGGGAAGGCTACGAGCAGTACTTC. Its translation: CASSRREGYEQYF.

This clonotype was found a few times. The V call is TRBV20-1, the J call TRBJ2-4, with D possibly being TRBD2 (7 bases). This CDR3 spans 14 amino acids. Germline lookup yields CDR1 DFQATT and CDR2 SNEGSKA (reference sequence). Trimming pared 3 bases from V and 3 bases from J, leaving 12 bases between. The CDR3 DNA reads as TGCAGTGCTAGTAACAGGGAGGGCAAAAACATTCAGTACTTC. Translated, it gives CSASNREGKNIQYF.

Many counts were recorded for this clonotype. The CDR3 reads CASSFRQGTATQYF. The CDR3 region has the DNA TGTGCCAGCAGTTTTAGGCAGGGCACGGCTACGCAGTATTTT. The V call is TRBV28, the J call TRBJ2-3; the D gene is possibly TRBD1 (5 bases). Per the germline V gene, CDR1 is MDHEN and CDR2 is SYDVKM. The CDR3 is 14 residues long. The germline V and J ends were trimmed by 3 bases and 8 bases, with 15 bases remaining between them.

This clonotype was observed at least ten times. The chain couples TRBV28 to TRBJ2-3, with 10 bases lining up with TRBD2. The V gene's germline CDR1 is MDHEN and CDR2 SYDVKM. This CDR3 comprises 15 residues. Unmatched junction bases numbered 5, after V lost 6 bases and J lost 2 bases. The CDR3 DNA reads as TGTGCCAGCAGATCTAGCGGGGGACCCACAGATACGCAGTATTTT. Its protein is CASRSSGGPTDTQYF.

This chain joins TRBV6-2 or TRBV6-3 and TRBJ1-1, with 8 bases lining up with TRBD1. The CDR3 length is 16 residues. Germline values: CDR1 MNHEY, CDR2 SVGEGT. The V gene end was trimmed by 8 bases and the J gene end by 0 bases; junction bases not matched to a gene: 11. The CDR3, as DNA: TGTGCCAGCCTCCCGCCCCGGACAGGGATGAACACTGAAGCTTTCTTT. This codes for CASLPPRTGMNTEAFF.

This clonotype was counted a few times. The chain links TRBV20-1 to TRBJ2-7, with TRBD1 matching over 7 bases. The CDR3 sequence is 13 residues long. Germline V lookup: CDR1 DFQATT, CDR2 SNEGSKA (reference sequence). With V trimmed by 3 bases and J by 2 bases, 4 bases remained unmatched. In DNA form, the CDR3 reads TGCAGTGCTAGGGGACAGCGCCCCTACGAGCAGTACTTC. Residues: CSARGQRPYEQYF.

The chain recombines TRBV20-1 with TRBJ2-5; tentative D call: TRBD2 (6 bases). V lost 2 bases, J lost 0 bases, and 10 bases lay in between. The germline gives CDR1 DFQATT, CDR2 SNEGSKA (reference sequence). The CDR3 extends over 14 amino acids. CDR3 nucleotide sequence: TGCAGTGCTAGATCTGGGACTGACCAAGAGACCCAGTACTTC. Encoded protein: CSARSGTDQETQYF.

This chain joins TRBV28 and TRBJ2-7; D not resolved. V was cut by 3 bases and J by 0 bases, with 15 bases left in between. This CDR3 contains 16 residues. CDR1 and CDR2 (germline): MDHEN, SYDVKM. In DNA, the CDR3 is TGTGCCAGCAGTTTTTCTTACCGGCTCCCCTCCTACGAGCAGTACTTC. As protein: CASSFSYRLPSYEQYF. Complete variable domain (other parts from reference TRBV28 and TRBJ2-7): DVKVTQSSRYLVKRTGEKVFLECVQDMDHENMFWYRQDPGLGLRLIYFSYDVKMKEKGDIPEGYSVSREKKERFSLILESASTNQTSMYLCASSFSYRLPSYEQYFGPGTRLTVT.

The rearrangement joins TRBV5-1 to TRBJ2-7, with a possible D match to TRBD2 (6 bases). The CDR3 totals 14 residues. Trimming removed 4 bases at V and 5 bases at J, with 16 bases between. Per the germline V gene, CDR1 is SGHRS and CDR2 is YFSETQ. The DNA for the CDR3 is TGCGCCAGCAGCCCTGGGACGGGAGACGACGAGCAGTACTTC. Translated: CASSPGTGDDEQYF.

The CDR3, as DNA: TGTGCCAGCAGCTTAGGGCCCTACGTCCTGACTTTC. The encoded protein is CASSLGPYVLTF. This rearrangement joins TRBV7-2 to TRBJ2-6, with unresolved D. This CDR3 spans 12 amino acids. V lost 1 base, J lost 11 bases, and 6 bases lay in between. The V gene's germline CDR1 is SGHTA and CDR2 FQGNSA.

This clonotype was seen many times. The J gene is TRBJ1-1, the V gene TRBV6-2 or TRBV6-3; the match to TRBD1 covers 8 bases. Germline loops: CDR1 MNHEY, CDR2 SVGEGT. The CDR3 loop spans 15 amino acids. The trim removed 1 base at V and 5 bases at J, leaving 6 bases unmatched. DNA for the CDR3: TGTGCCAGCAGTTACTTTCAGGGGGCTTGGACTGAAGCTTTCTTT. This translates into CASSYFQGAWTEAFF.

The chain links TRBV5-1 to TRBJ2-3, with 11 bases that match TRBD2. The CDR3 runs to 18 residues. Germline V gene sequence: CDR1 SGHRS, CDR2 YFSETQ. V lost 0 bases and J lost 1; bases outside the gene matches: 7. CDR3 loop: CASSLGGTSGYRTDTQYF. CDR3 coding DNA: TGCGCCAGCAGCTTGGGCGGGACTAGCGGTTACCGCACAGATACGCAGTATTTT.

The chain combines TRBV7-2 with TRBJ2-3; D remains ambiguous. With 0 bases removed from V and 4 bases from J, the gap between germline ends came to 14 bases. The germline gives CDR1 SGHTA, CDR2 FQGNSA. The CDR3 contains 16 residues. Written as DNA, the CDR3 is TGTGCCAGCAGCTTAGCGAGGACCCTTCTTTCAGATACGCAGTATTTT. This encodes CASSLARTLLSDTQYF.

At least ten counts were recorded for this clonotype. The CDR3 sequence is CASSSFGETQYF. Here the CDR3 DNA reads TGTGCCAGCAGTTCTTTCGGAGAGACCCAGTACTTC. The chain couples TRBV12-3 or TRBV12-4 to TRBJ2-5; no reliable D call. This CDR3 has 12 residues. Between the trimmed V and J ends, which lost 4 bases and 4 bases, there was a span of 7 bases.

The sample holds a few counts of this clonotype. The rearrangement links TRBV3-1 to TRBJ2-2; 11 bases are a match to TRBD2. This CDR3 contains 16 residues. CDR1 and CDR2 (germline): LGHDT, YNNKEL (reference sequence). Trimming removed 3 bases from V and 1 base from J; junction bases left unmatched: 1. Here the CDR3 reads CASSHGTSGNTGELFF. The CDR3 nucleotides read TGTGCCAGCAGCCATGGGACTAGCGGGAACACCGGGGAGCTGTTTTTT.

The table lists this clonotype with many counts. V usage is TRBV29-1 and J usage is TRBJ2-1; D is ambiguous. CDR3 length: 12 residues. Trimming removed 8 bases at V and 6 bases at J, with 14 bases between. The germline CDR1 and CDR2 sequences are SQVTM and ANQGSEA. This chain's CDR3 is CSLQVLSNEQFF. CDR3 DNA sequence: TGCAGCCTCCAGGTCCTCTCCAATGAGCAGTTCTTC.